This T cell receptor beta chain was identified during a study of T cells in Graves' hyperthyroidism and ophthalmopathy. General study points: Most thyroid-expanded clonotypes above 0.001 were also found in blood. With a median lead of approximately six months before onset, the model predicted ophthalmopathy.

V gave up 3 bases and J gave up 6 bases, with 18 bases separating them. The CDR3 length is 16 residues. Looked up from germline, CDR1 is SGHNT and CDR2 is YYREEE (reference sequence). Amplification of TCR beta CDR3 regions used RNA as the template. HTBI primers were employed in a first-round RT-PCR of the TCR CDR3. TCRdb itself ran the multiplex PCR reads through MiXCR, one entry per CDR3 protein. The data show around 270,000 distinct CDR3 sequences, approximately 18% seen once. To note about this clonotype: Its antigen is currently unknown.

The sequence derives from a man aged 50-60 years with Graves' ophthalmopathy. Sequenced material: blood. V gene TRBV5-4 combines with J gene TRBJ2-2, with D tentatively TRBD1 (5 bases). This chain's CDR3 is CASSSDQGYGAGELFF. CDR3 bases: TGTGCCAGCAGCTCTGATCAGGGATATGGCGCCGGGGAGCTGTTTTTT. The full variable domain, in which reference TRBV5-4 and TRBJ2-2 provide the parts outside the CDR3, is ETGVTQSPTHLIKTRGQQVTLRCSSQSGHNTVSWYQQALGQGPQFIFQYYREEENGRGNFPPRFSGLQFPNYSSELNVNALELDDSALYLCASSSDQGYGAGELFFGEGSRLTVL.